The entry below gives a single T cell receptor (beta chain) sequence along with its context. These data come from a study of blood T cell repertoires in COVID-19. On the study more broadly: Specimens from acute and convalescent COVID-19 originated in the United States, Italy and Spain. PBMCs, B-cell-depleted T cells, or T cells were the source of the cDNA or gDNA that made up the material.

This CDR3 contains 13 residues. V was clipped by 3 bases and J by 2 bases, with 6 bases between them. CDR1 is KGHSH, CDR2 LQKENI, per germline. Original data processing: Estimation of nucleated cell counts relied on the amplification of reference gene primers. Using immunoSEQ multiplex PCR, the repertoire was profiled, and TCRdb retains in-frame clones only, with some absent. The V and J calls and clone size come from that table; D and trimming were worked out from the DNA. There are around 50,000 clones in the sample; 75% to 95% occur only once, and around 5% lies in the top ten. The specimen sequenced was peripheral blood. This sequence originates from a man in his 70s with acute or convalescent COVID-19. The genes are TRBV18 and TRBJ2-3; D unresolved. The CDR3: CASSPTFTDTQYF. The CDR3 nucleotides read TGTGCCAGCTCACCTACATTCACAGATACGCAGTATTTT. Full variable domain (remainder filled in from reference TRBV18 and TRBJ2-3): NAGVMQNPRHLVRRRGQEARLRCSPMKGHSHVYWYRQLPEEGLKFMVYLQKENIIDESGMPKERFSAEFPKEGPSILRIQQVVRGDSAAYFCASSPTFTDTQYFGPGTRLTVL.